This is a list of T cell receptor beta chains from one sample in a study of cytomegalovirus exposure and HLA in healthy donors. Repertoires were generated with immunoSEQ multiplex PCR, while TCRdb's copy carries only in-frame clones and drops some. This sample has under 200,000 clones, with over 65% found just once. The sequencing sample was made of PBMCs. The receptor source for this set is a woman aged 35 to 49 in good health and CMV-seropositive. The CDR3 runs from the conserved cysteine through the conserved F or W. A D gene is named only where the DNA matches it firmly. Clone sizes are given selectively: once, few, many, or a class where the clone is expanded.

v_call	d_call	j_call	clone_size	cdr3_aa	cdr3_nt
TRBV5-6	TRBD2	TRBJ2-3	few	CASSQTSGRARGTDTQYF	TGTGCCAGCAGCCAGACTAGCGGGAGGGCCCGGGGCACAGATACGCAGTATTTT
TRBV11-2	TRBD1	TRBJ1-1	few	CASSRRTGGKGTEAFF	TGTGCCAGCAGCCGAAGGACAGGGGGCAAAGGCACTGAAGCTTTCTTT
TRBV6-5	TRBD2	TRBJ2-7	.	CASRTTGLPYEQYF	TGTGCCAGCAGAACAACGGGACTACCCTACGAGCAGTACTTC
TRBV5-1	.	TRBJ1-1	.	CASSLAEGGTEAFF	TGCGCCAGCAGCTTGGCAGAGGGGGGGACTGAAGCTTTCTTT
TRBV25-1	.	TRBJ2-7	.	CASSTGWEQYF	TGTGCCAGCAGTACGGGGTGGGAGCAGTACTTC
TRBV28	TRBD1	TRBJ1-3	once	CASSTWDSSGNTIYF	TGTGCCAGCAGTACCTGGGACAGCTCTGGAAACACCATATATTTT
TRBV6-1	TRBD2	TRBJ2-7	.	CASSQVAGGRLGYEQYF	TGTGCCAGCAGTCAAGTAGCGGGGGGGCGGTTAGGCTACGAGCAGTACTTC
TRBV5-4	.	TRBJ1-1	.	CASSLTGTEAFF	TGTGCCAGCAGCTTGACCGGGACAGAAGCTTTCTTT
TRBV11-2	.	TRBJ2-1	.	CASSSTGGGEQFF	TGTGCCAGCAGCTCAACTGGGGGAGGTGAGCAGTTCTTC
TRBV6-6	.	TRBJ1-1	few	CASSYSTWQPEAFF	TGTGCCAGCAGTTACTCGACATGGCAGCCTGAAGCTTTCTTT
TRBV6-1	TRBD1	TRBJ2-3	.	CASSEDRGANTQYF	TGTGCCAGCAGTGAGGACAGGGGCGCAAATACGCAGTATTTT
TRBV10-3	.	TRBJ2-1	.	CAIMGSYNEQFF	TGTGCCATCATGGGCAGCTACAATGAGCAGTTCTTC
TRBV6-5	.	TRBJ2-5	.	CASSVGAGETQYF	TGTGCCAGCAGCGTAGGGGCCGGGGAGACCCAGTACTTC
TRBV28	.	TRBJ1-1	.	CASSFRHGAEAFF	TGTGCCAGCAGTTTCCGGCACGGGGCTGAAGCTTTCTTT
TRBV19	TRBD1	TRBJ1-5	.	CASSLLTGIIDQPQHF	TGTGCCAGTAGTCTCCTGACAGGGATTATTGATCAGCCCCAGCATTTT
TRBV15	.	TRBJ1-2	once	CATSRDKRGGGHGYTF	TGTGCCACCAGCAGAGATAAGAGGGGAGGGGGGCATGGCTACACCTTC
TRBV5-4	TRBD2	TRBJ2-1	.	CASSLGLAGDNEQFF	TGTGCCAGCAGCTTGGGGCTAGCGGGAGACAATGAGCAGTTCTTC
TRBV20-1	.	TRBJ1-2	few	CSASEGVSYTF	TGCAGTGCTTCTGAGGGGGTTTCGTACACCTTC
TRBV6-5	.	TRBJ2-1	.	CASSYSSGLDEQFF	TGTGCCAGCAGTTACTCGTCGGGTTTGGATGAGCAGTTCTTC
TRBV25-1	.	TRBJ2-3	.	CASSGGQISTDTQYF	TGTGCCAGCAGTGGAGGTCAGATTTCCACAGATACGCAGTATTTT
TRBV4-3	TRBD2	TRBJ2-7	.	CASSQGLAVGEQYF	TGCGCCAGCAGCCAAGGGCTAGCGGTGGGCGAGCAGTACTTC
TRBV19	TRBD2	TRBJ2-5	.	CASSIRASGGQETQYF	TGTGCCAGTAGTATTCGGGCTAGCGGGGGCCAAGAGACCCAGTACTTC
TRBV2	TRBD1	TRBJ1-6	.	CASSAVGATGVSPLHF	TGTGCCAGCAGTGCGGTTGGGGCGACAGGGGTTTCACCCCTCCACTTT
TRBV6-6	.	TRBJ1-4	.	CASLDRTNGEKLFF	TGTGCCAGCCTCGACAGGACGAACGGTGAAAAACTGTTTTTT
TRBV7-2	TRBD1	TRBJ1-1	.	CASSLQSGTGGLNTEAFF	TGTGCCAGCAGTTTACAATCCGGGACAGGCGGGCTGAACACTGAAGCTTTCTTT
TRBV4-2	TRBD2	TRBJ2-3	few	CASSQVRGLAGTDTQYF	TGTGCCAGCAGCCAAGTAAGAGGTCTAGCGGGGACAGATACGCAGTATTTT
TRBV10-3	.	TRBJ1-1	.	CAIKFEVNTEAFF	TGTGCCATCAAGTTTGAGGTGAACACTGAAGCTTTCTTT
TRBV9	.	TRBJ1-1	.	CSSSAARGVAGDTEAFF	TGTTCCAGCAGCGCGGCTCGGGGGGTGGCGGGAGACACTGAAGCTTTCTTT